This TCR beta chain was recorded in a study of shared clonotypes between healthy human individuals. Donation came from healthy HIV-negative adults that had no recent acute infections or vaccinations. The V end lost 3 bases, the J end lost 2 bases, and 23 bases lay between the germline ends. Per germline, CDR1 MDHEN and CDR2 SYDVKM. The CDR3 loop spans 18 amino acids. An assay was performed, and its level was deep. The sequenced material, unsorted PBMC DNA, was run on ten immunoSEQ deep assay plates. Per the original data handling: Owing to the provision of junction-only sequences devoid of quality scores by immunoSEQ, filtering differed. TCRdb keeps only in-frame clones here, not all; method: immunoSEQ multiplex PCR. V and J calls and clone size are copied from that table; D and trimming were computed from the DNA. The data contain a few hundred thousand clones, 65% to 80% of them singletons.

The sequence was collected from a woman in her 40s in good health. Some clones in this sample may be carry-over from other donors' samples. Material: PBMCs. The V gene is TRBV28, the J gene TRBJ2-7; D is perhaps TRBD1 (5 bases). CDR3: CASSFHLSLTEFTYEQYF. For the CDR3, the DNA is TGTGCCAGCAGTTTTCACCTCTCCCTGACAGAATTCACCTACGAGCAGTACTTC.